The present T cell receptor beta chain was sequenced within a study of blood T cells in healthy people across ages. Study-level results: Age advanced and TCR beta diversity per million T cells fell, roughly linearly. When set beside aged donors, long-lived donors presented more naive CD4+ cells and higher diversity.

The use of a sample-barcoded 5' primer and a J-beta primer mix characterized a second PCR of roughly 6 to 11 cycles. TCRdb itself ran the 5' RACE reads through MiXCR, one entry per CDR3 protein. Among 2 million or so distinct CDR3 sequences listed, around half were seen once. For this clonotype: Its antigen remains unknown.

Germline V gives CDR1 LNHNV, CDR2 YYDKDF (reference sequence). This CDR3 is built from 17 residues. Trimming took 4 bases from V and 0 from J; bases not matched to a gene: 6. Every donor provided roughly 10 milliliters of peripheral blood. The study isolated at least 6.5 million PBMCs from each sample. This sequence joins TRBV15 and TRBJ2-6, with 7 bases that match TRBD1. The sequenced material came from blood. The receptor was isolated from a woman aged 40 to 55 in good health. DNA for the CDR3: TGTGCCACCAGCACCTGGACAGGTCGCTCTGGGGCCAACGTCCTGACTTTC. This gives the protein CATSTWTGRSGANVLTF.